Listed below are T cell receptor beta chains from one sample, sequenced in a study of blood T cells in healthy people across ages. MiXCR, applied by TCRdb to the 5' RACE reads, yields one record per CDR3 protein. The data show 1.5 million to 2 million distinct CDR3 sequences, roughly 27% seen once. The sample taken for sequencing was blood. Source of these receptors: a woman aged 25 to 39 in good health. Each CDR3 is given without its conserved first and last residue. Size is stated for part of the rows, as once, few or many counts, or as a class when the clone is expanded.

TRBJ1-3,few,TRBV20-1,SARDQVTAASGNTIY
TRBJ2-1,few,TRBV19,ASSIRGAGYNEQF
TRBJ2-5,few,TRBV6-2/TRBV6-3,ASSYLATSETQY
TRBJ1-4,NA,TRBV6-5,ASRNLEKLF
TRBJ1-5,few,TRBV20-1,SARGGGEQPQH
TRBJ2-3,NA,TRBV27,ASSLMSRPDTQY
TRBJ1-5,NA,TRBV19,ASTPGQGAHSNQSQH
TRBJ2-7,many,TRBV12-3/TRBV12-4,ASRHKTYEQY
TRBJ2-7,few,TRBV6-2/TRBV6-3,ASSDRVEEQY
TRBJ2-7,many,TRBV4-1,ASSQVESVNYEQY
TRBJ2-7,few,TRBV12-3/TRBV12-4,ASSEMHRGLFNISYEQY
TRBJ1-1,NA,TRBV13,ASSLLGIAF
TRBJ1-1,NA,TRBV10-3,AISESRGSEAF
NA,NA,TRBV5-1,ASSCSGGSYEQY
TRBJ2-1,NA,TRBV6-2/TRBV6-3,ASRSTGTGGSKQF
TRBJ1-2,few,TRBV20-1,SAPDSASGPYT
TRBJ2-5,NA,TRBV15,ATSRGMAYQETQY
TRBJ1-2,few,TRBV20-1,SARKRAGAPTNYGYT
TRBJ2-2,few,TRBV29-1,SVDRVTWELF
TRBJ2-3,NA,TRBV6-6,ASSYSRSGGRADTRY
TRBJ1-5,NA,TRBV5-6,ASSAGWISNQPQH
TRBJ1-2,few,TRBV5-1,ASSLGRTKTQGRGYT
TRBJ2-5,many,TRBV12-3/TRBV12-4,ASSPLSRETQY
TRBJ1-2,NA,TRBV7-6,ASSFFSVTGSYGYT
TRBJ2-7,few,TRBV29-1,SVGSPTPGAYEQY
TRBJ1-5,NA,TRBV12-5,ASGWSPGQASNQPQH
TRBJ2-1,few,TRBV27,ASTGGAEQF
NA,NA,TRBV7-7,ASQRAGGETQY
TRBJ2-5,NA,TRBV5-1,ASSLVLAGTLEQY
TRBJ1-2,NA,TRBV11-1,ASSLVPGLPDGYT
TRBJ1-5,few,TRBV7-2,ASSLGKQTYSNQPQH
TRBJ2-7,few,TRBV30,AWGKTYEQY
TRBJ1-4,NA,TRBV7-2,AGSLADEKLF
NA,NA,TRBV11-2,ASSLTGIAAYNEQY
TRBJ2-2,NA,TRBV9,ASSAIGTSGDTGELF
TRBJ1-1,few,TRBV12-3/TRBV12-4,ASRTGTGRDGEAF
TRBJ2-1,few,TRBV5-6,ASTMAGLTSYNEQF
TRBJ2-7,many,TRBV7-6,ASSPRQEISYEQY
TRBJ2-7,NA,TRBV6-2/TRBV6-3,AIRTSGGYEQY
TRBJ2-7,few,TRBV14,ASSQERGRGYEQY
TRBJ2-7,NA,TRBV20-1,SARDAGASSSYEQY
TRBJ2-1,few,TRBV20-1,SAYATSGGYNEQF